The table lists the clone carrying this TCR beta chain with a few counts. What it recognizes is unknown. This sample is part of a study of response to subunit inactivated influenza vaccine. V lost 1 base to trimming and J lost 4 bases; unmatched junction nucleotides: 4. The CDR3 consists of 15 residues. Per the germline V gene, CDR1 is LGHNA and CDR2 is YNFKEQ. Findings and caveats of the study: With each seasonal influenza vaccination, the authors suggested, few new T cells are recruited.

A single record per CDR3 protein comes from TCRdb applying MiXCR to the RT-PCR reads. The sample shows about 610,000 distinct CDR3 sequences, 13% to 15% of them seen only once. The TCR comes from a man between 45 and 60 years old who received an inactivated influenza vaccine. V gene TRBV4-2 combines with J gene TRBJ2-5; 9 positions agree with TRBD1. The sample here was PBMCs from blood, taken roughly 13 days after vaccination. CDR3 sequence (DNA): TGTGCCAGCAGCCAAGTTGGGACAGGGAGAGAGACCCAGTACTTC. It codes for CASSQVGTGRETQYF.